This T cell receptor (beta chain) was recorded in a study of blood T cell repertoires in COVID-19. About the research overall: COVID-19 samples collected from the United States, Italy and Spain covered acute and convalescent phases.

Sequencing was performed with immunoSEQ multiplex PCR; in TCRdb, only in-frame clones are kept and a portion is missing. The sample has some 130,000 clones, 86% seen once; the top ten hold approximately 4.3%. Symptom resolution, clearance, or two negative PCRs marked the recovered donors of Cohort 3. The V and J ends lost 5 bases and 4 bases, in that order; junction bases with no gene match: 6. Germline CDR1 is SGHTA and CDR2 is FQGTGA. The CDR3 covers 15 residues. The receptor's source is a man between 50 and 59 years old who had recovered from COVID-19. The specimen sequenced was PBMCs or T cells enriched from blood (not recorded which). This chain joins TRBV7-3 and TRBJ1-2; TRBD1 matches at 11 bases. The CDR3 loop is CASSPGTGGIYGYTF. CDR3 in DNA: TGTGCCAGCAGCCCCGGGACAGGGGGGATCTATGGCTACACCTTC. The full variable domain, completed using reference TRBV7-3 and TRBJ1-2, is GAGVSQTPSNKVTEKGKYVELRCDPISGHTALYWYRQSLGQGPEFLIYFQGTGAADDSGLPNDRFFAVRPEGSVSTLKIQRTERGDSAVYLCASSPGTGGIYGYTFGSGTRLTVV.